This T cell receptor (beta chain) emerged from a study of blood T cell repertoires in COVID-19. Study-wide context: The United States, Italy and Spain were the sources of the acute and convalescent COVID-19 samples.

Repertoires were generated with immunoSEQ multiplex PCR, while TCRdb's copy carries only in-frame clones and drops some. The profile shows fewer than 250,000 clones, roughly 81% of them singletons. Germline V gene data show CDR1 as LGHDT and CDR2 as YNNKEL (reference sequence). Trimming cost V 1 base and J 0 bases, with 15 bases left between them. The CDR3 covers 17 residues. Sequencing was done on a sample of peripheral blood. The TCR was taken from a man between 45 and 60 years old with acute or convalescent COVID-19. The V call is TRBV3-1 (or the pseudogene TRBV3-2), the J call TRBJ1-2; no clear D gene. The CDR3 here is CASSQARQYSPNYGYTF. Written as DNA, the CDR3 is TGTGCCAGCAGCCAAGCCAGGCAGTATAGTCCTAACTATGGCTACACCTTC.